This T cell receptor beta chain originates from a study of cytomegalovirus exposure and HLA in healthy donors (dated by TCRdb to about 2017). In the study overall: An earlier analysis of roughly 570 of the donors reported roughly 300 Gb of sequence data and 95 million to 140 million unique TCR beta sequences obtained from roughly 170 million T cells. An early release that covered some 630 HLA-typed donors contained about 290 gigabases of sequencing data and tens of millions of unique TCR sequences. Of the 350 to 450 genotyped donors, roughly 80% fell in the genetic ancestry cluster associated with self-reported Caucasian donors. The aim of the study was to test whether cataloging public T cell receptors could identify signatures of past pathogen exposure. Using immunosequencing, the study profiled T cell repertoires from fewer than 850 subjects and related those repertoires to cytomegalovirus serostatus. In addition to the first cohort of 666 subjects, a separate validation cohort of approximately 120 different subjects was used. To predict cytomegalovirus infection status, the study combined high-throughput TCR immunosequencing, statistical association of individual TCRs with disease status, and machine learning. A later analysis re-examined previously published TCR beta repertoires from over 500 donors and added high-resolution HLA genotyping to investigate patterns of TCR occurrence. Rather than drawing on any new phenotypic data, the later analysis identified candidate immune exposures from TCR beta sequences and the way those sequences occurred across donors. In an earlier analysis of over 550 of the donors, high-throughput TCR beta sequencing was used to judge whether each TCR beta V gene segment behaved as functional or pseudogenic. Alongside the repertoire data, information on donor age, sex, ethnicity and CMV serostatus was compiled. In a later genetic analysis, genome-wide SNP genotypes for about 55% of the 666 donors were used, and that subset was treated as a discovery cohort. All discovery cohort repertoires had been generated using a single sequencing platform. Class I and class II HLA loci were covered by the typing at four-digit resolution. Typing coverage varied by locus: about 620-640 donors for A, B, C, DRB1 and DQB1; 500 to 550 for DQA1; around 570 for DPA1; under 490 for DPB1. Five DR-DQ haplotypes were handled as single units for association and clustering, since linkage in the cohort was strong. Among some 400 genotyped donors of the cohort, an average of roughly 230,000 unique TCR beta nucleotide sequences was sequenced per donor, of which about 19% were non-productive.

Receptors were amplified or captured by the immunoSEQ multiplex PCR assay. A mixture of 60 forward primers for TCR Vbeta segments and 13 reverse primers for TCR Jbeta segments was used in the multiplex PCR. Amplification of the CDR3 region of rearranged TCR beta genes was performed with a multiplex PCR assay on genomic DNA. On the Illumina HiSeq System, the amplified TCR beta libraries were sequenced as 87-base-pair reads. On the authors' methods: Across the 640 or so repertoires, a later analysis counted about 81 million unique TCR beta chains, roughly 11 million of which were shared by at least two donors. To remove PCR and sequencing errors, raw reads were error-corrected and collapsed into unique sequences using a nearest-neighbor algorithm that merged closely related sequences. V, D and J gene segments were assigned by aligning CDR3 sequences to IMGT reference sequences. For a sequence to be retained, at least a six-nucleotide match to both a V gene segment and a J gene segment was required. A rearrangement counted as productive if the CDR3 had no stop codons and remained in frame with V and J, and every other rearrangement counted as non-productive. Following IMGT convention, CDR3 was defined as the stretch from the second conserved V-encoded cysteine up to the conserved J-encoded phenylalanine. The earlier analysis of about 640 of the donors excluded any sequence lacking an unambiguous match to a single V gene segment. In an earlier analysis of a few hundred of the donors, a V segment was called functional when productive rearrangements were above 56.7%, and segregating when the standard deviation between donors exceeded 5%. A statistical classification framework was built for diagnosing cytomegalovirus status from the catalog of TCR beta chain sequences. V and J gene assignment, in a later analysis, came from comparing TCR nucleotide sequences with IMGT/GENE-DB human TR gene sequences. In a later analysis, CDR3 sequences and most-parsimonious VDJ recombination scenarios were assigned using the TCRdist pipeline. A later analysis defined each TCR beta chain by its CDR3 amino acid sequence plus V-gene family, and excluded reads lacking a unique V-gene family. To address suspected cross-contamination and a sequencing artifact, a later analysis removed 592 highly shared, low-generation-probability nucleotide sequences. In a later analysis, a clonal expansion index was calculated for each public chain from normalized within-repertoire ranks of inferred template counts. In a later analysis, generation probabilities were computed using a VDJ recombination model fitted to out-of-frame rearrangements, and the results were checked against IGoR. In a later analysis, TCR-TCR, TCR-HLA and TCR-CMV co-occurrence was scored with hypergeometric tests, and a repertoire-size bias correction was applied to TCR pairs. A later analysis estimated false discovery rates by permuting HLA or CMV assignments 20 times. In a later analysis, co-occurring TCRs were grouped using DBSCAN, with TCRdist sequence similarity added in when clustering inside HLA-allele-positive subsets. For co-occurrence clustering, repertoires with fewer than 30,000 or more than 120,000 public chains were excluded, along with four to six repertoires with anomalous nucleotide sharing. TCRdb stores this immuneACCESS table with in-frame sequences only. Part of the clones is absent; in the studies checked, under half of the shortfall reflects unresolved V genes, and no reason is known for the rest. For V, J and clone size, that table is used; D and trimming come from the DNA. The table for this sample lists 110,000 or so clones; about three quarters of them were counted only once. The ten top clones hold over 7.5% of the sample.

The cohort consisted of more than 650 healthy bone marrow donors. All cohort members were sampled while nominally healthy, although unrecorded immune exposures were likely present. The donor tested CMV seropositive, placing the donor among the approximately 290 seropositive members of the cohort. Each donor provided a peripheral blood sample, and peripheral blood mononuclear cells were used for TCR beta sequencing. Genomic DNA was extracted from the blood cell samples with the Qiagen DNeasy Blood Extraction Kit. The germline V gene specifies SQVTM as CDR1 and ANQGSEA as CDR2. V drops 7 bases and J drops 0 bases, leaving 14 bases in between. The CDR3 starts with the cysteine, ends with the phenylalanine, and has 14 residues. The entry retains the CDR3 DNA only, 42 bases that are in frame from base 1. What the study reported, not specific to this receptor: Compared with equally common non-associated chains, HLA-associated TCR beta chains in a later analysis were more clonally expanded and had lower generation probabilities. This cohort had only TCR beta chains sequenced, and the lack of alpha or paired-chain data limited which features could be detected. A later genetic analysis reported fewer N-insertions in productive TCRs among donors in an Asian-associated ancestry cluster than the roughly 620-donor mean. While some public TCRs were present in many individuals, most TCR sequences turned up only very rarely across donors. A cluster of highly shared sequence variants was judged likely to be a technical artifact of the sequencing pipeline. Several of the top co-occurrence clusters appeared to be linked to parvovirus B19, influenza, CMV and Epstein-Barr virus, according to a later analysis. Because some donors lacked HLA typing at each locus, the association tests relied only on the typed subset. The only immune exposure information available for the cohort was CMV serostatus. In a later analysis, the rate of TCR association differed among HLA loci, with DRB1 alleles having the most associated TCRs and HLA-C alleles having the fewest. In both the original and validation cohorts, the classifier was reported to diagnose cytomegalovirus status with high specificity and sensitivity. In an earlier analysis of some 550 of the donors, most TCR beta V segments were observed in productive rearrangements about 87% or about 30% of the time, broadly matching IMGT annotations. The study gave a list of 150 to 200 TCR beta chains associated with cytomegalovirus. In a later analysis, most CMV-associated TCR beta chains were found to appear HLA-restricted, with HLA associations seemingly driven largely by CMV exposure. It was suggested by the authors that the approach could potentially be generalized to other disease states and immunological phenotypes. At a false discovery rate of 0.05, a later analysis linked under 20,000 TCR beta sequences to specific HLA alleles. A further reported finding was that TCR beta sequences accurately predicted the HLA-A and HLA-B alleles for most subjects in the first cohort. Some IMGT-functional V segments, including TRBV6-2 and TRBV6-3, could not be distinguished by the 87-base-pair reads and were therefore excluded. Three of the identified cytomegalovirus-associated TCR beta chains were confirmed in vitro to be specific for cytomegalovirus antigens. Because counts were too low, seventeen rarely observed V segments, including chromosome 9 orphons, were left out of the earlier analysis of several hundred of the donors. When HLA alleles, especially DR and DQ, strongly co-occurred, attributing TCR associations to individual alleles was difficult. Linkage disequilibrium might explain the correlated functional status among segregating V segments, but an unknown experimental factor could not be excluded. In a later genetic analysis, a missense DCLRE1C variant was associated with V-gene and J-gene trimming of TCR beta chains, and the association was replicated in an independent cohort. Sequencing depth was assumed to be roughly uniform across donors in the presence/absence analyses, though that assumption may not hold.

For this clone: The target of this receptor is not known. It has no much larger one-base neighbor in the sample; base qualities were not kept.

The specimen was PBMCs. The chain links TRBV29-1 with TRBJ2-3; the D gene is perhaps TRBD1, on 5 matching bases. This TCR derives from a middle-aged woman in good health and CMV-seropositive. The CDR3 reads as follows: CSAERGYSTDTQYF. At the DNA level, the sequence is TGCAGCGCAGAAAGGGGATACAGCACAGATACGCAGTATTTT.